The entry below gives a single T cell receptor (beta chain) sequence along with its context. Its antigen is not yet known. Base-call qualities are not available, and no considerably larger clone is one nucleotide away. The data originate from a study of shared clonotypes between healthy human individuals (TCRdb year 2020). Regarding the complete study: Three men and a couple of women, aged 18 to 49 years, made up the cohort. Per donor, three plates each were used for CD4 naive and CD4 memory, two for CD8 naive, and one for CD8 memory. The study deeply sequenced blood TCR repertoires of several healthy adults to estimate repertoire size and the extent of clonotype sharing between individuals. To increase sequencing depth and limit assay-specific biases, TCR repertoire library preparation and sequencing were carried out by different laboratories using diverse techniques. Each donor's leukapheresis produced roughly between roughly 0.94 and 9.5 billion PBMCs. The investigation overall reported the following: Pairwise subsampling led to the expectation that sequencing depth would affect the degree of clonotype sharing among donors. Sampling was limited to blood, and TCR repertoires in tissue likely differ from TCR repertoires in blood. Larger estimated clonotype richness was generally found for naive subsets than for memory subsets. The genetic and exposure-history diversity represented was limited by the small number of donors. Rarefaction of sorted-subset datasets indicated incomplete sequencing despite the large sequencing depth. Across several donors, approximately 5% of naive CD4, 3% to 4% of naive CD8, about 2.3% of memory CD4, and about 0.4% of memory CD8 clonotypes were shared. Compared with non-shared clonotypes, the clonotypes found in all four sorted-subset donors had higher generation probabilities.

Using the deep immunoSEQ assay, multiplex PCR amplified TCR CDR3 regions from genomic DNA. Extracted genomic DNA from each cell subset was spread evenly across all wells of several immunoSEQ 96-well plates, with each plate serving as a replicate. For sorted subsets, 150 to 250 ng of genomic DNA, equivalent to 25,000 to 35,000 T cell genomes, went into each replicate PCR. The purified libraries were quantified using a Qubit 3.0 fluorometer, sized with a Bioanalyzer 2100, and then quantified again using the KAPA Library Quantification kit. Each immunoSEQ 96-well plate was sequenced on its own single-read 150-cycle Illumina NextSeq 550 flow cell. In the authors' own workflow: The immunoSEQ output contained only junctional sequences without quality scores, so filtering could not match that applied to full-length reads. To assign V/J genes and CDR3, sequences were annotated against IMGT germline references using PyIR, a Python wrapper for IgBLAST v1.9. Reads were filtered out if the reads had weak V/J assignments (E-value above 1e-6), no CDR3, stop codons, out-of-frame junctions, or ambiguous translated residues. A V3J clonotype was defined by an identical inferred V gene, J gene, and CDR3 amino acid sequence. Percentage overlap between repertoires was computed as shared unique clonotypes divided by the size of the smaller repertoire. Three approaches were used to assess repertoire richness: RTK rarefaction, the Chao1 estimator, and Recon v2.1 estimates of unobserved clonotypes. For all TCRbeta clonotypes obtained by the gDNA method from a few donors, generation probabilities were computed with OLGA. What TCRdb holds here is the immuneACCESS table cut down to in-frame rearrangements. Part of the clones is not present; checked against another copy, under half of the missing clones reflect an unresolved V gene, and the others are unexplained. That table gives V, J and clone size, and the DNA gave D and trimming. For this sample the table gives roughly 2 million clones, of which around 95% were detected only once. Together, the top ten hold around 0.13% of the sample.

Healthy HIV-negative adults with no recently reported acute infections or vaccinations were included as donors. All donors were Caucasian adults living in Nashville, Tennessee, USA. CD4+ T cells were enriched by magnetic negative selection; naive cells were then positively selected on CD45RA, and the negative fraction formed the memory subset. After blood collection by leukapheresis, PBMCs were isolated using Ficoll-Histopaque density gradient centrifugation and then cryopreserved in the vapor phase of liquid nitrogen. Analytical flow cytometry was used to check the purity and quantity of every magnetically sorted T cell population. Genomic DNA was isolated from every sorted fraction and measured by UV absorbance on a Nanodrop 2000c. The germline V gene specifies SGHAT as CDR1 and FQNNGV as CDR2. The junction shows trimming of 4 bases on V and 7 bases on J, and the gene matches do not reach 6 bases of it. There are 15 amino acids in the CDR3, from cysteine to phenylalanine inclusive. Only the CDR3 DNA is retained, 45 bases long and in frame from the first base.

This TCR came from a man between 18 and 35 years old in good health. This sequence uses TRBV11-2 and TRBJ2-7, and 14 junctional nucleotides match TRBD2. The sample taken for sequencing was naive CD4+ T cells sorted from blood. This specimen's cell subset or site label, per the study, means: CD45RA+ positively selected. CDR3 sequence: CASSSGTSGSDEQYF. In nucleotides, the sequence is TGTGCCAGCAGCTCCGGGACTAGCGGGAGTGATGAGCAGTACTTC.